What follows are 28 T cell receptor beta chains derived from one specimen sequenced in a study of shared clonotypes between healthy human individuals. Sequencing used immunoSEQ multiplex PCR; TCRdb keeps in-frame clones, though not all of them. The data show 2 million to 2.5 million clones, 90% to 97% seen once. Sequencing used naive CD4+ T cells sorted from blood. Subset specified: CD45RA+ positively selected. These receptor sequences come from a man between 18 and 35 years old in good health.

The rearrangement uses TRBV5-1 and TRBJ1-4; 7 bases agree with TRBD1. The germline gives CDR1 SGHRS, CDR2 YFSETQ. Unmatched junction bases numbered 6, after V lost 4 bases and J lost 0 bases. The CDR3 totals 16 residues. DNA of the CDR3: TGCGCCAGCAGCGGGGGACAGACGGCAACTAATGAAAAACTGTTTTTT. Protein sequence: CASSGGQTATNEKLFF.

The rearrangement uses TRBV5-4 and TRBJ2-5, with 8 bases aligning to TRBD1. The CDR3 consists of 14 residues. CDR1 is SGHNT and CDR2 is YYREEE in the germline V gene (reference sequence). V gave up 6 bases and J gave up 0 bases; unmatched junction bases: 4. CDR3 nucleotide sequence: TGTGCCAGCAAACGGGACAGGTACCAAGAGACCCAGTACTTC. Translated, it gives CASKRDRYQETQYF.

This sequence joins TRBV25-1 and TRBJ2-7; TRBD1 matches at 9 bases. Germline loops: CDR1 MGHDK, CDR2 SYGVNS. Trimming at V came to 6 bases and at J to 5 bases, leaving 5 bases not matched to a gene. The CDR3 extends over 13 amino acids. Here the CDR3 reads CASRGTGFNEQYF. The CDR3 DNA is TGTGCCAGCAGGGGGACAGGGTTCAACGAGCAGTACTTC.

V and J are TRBV28 and TRBJ1-1; TRBD1 matches 8 bases. Per the germline V gene, CDR1 is MDHEN and CDR2 is SYDVKM. The CDR3 runs to 14 residues. Trimming took 8 bases from V and 4 from J; bases not matched to a gene: 9. The CDR3, as DNA: TGTGCCAGCCATCCCAGGGGGCGTGGCACTGAAGCTTTCTTT. It translates to CASHPRGRGTEAFF. Complete variable domain (other parts from reference TRBV28 and TRBJ1-1): DVKVTQSSRYLVKRTGEKVFLECVQDMDHENMFWYRQDPGLGLRLIYFSYDVKMKEKGDIPEGYSVSREKKERFSLILESASTNQTSMYLCASHPRGRGTEAFFGQGTRLTVV.

The chain couples TRBV2 to TRBJ1-6; 7 bases are a match to TRBD1. The J segment lost 5 bases and the V segment lost 4 bases, leaving 5 bases of the junction unmatched. The CDR3 is made up of 15 amino acids. CDR1 SNHLY and CDR2 FYNNEI come from the germline V gene. The CDR3 reads CASSAQGDNNSPLHF. CDR3 coding DNA: TGTGCCAGCAGTGCTCAGGGGGACAATAATTCACCCCTCCACTTT. Drawing the rest from reference TRBV2 and TRBJ1-6, the complete variable domain is EPEVTQTPSHQVTQMGQEVILRCVPISNHLYFYWYRQILGQKVEFLVSFYNNEISEKSEIFDDQFSVERPDGSNFTLKIRSTKLEDSAMYFCASSAQGDNNSPLHFGNGTRLTVT.

The chain carries TRBV28 and TRBJ2-5; D is uncertain. Germline CDR1 is MDHEN and CDR2 is SYDVKM. The CDR3 consists of 13 residues. V shed 6 bases and J shed 4 bases, with 12 bases lying between them. The CDR3 spells CASSPPAVETQYF. For the CDR3, the DNA is TGTGCCAGCAGCCCTCCGGCTGTAGAGACCCAGTACTTC.

The V gene is TRBV7-2, the J gene TRBJ2-7; D is possibly TRBD1 (5 bases). Trimming took 1 base from V and 5 from J, leaving 15 bases between them. Germline loops: CDR1 SGHTA, CDR2 FQGNSA. The CDR3 is 15 residues long. The CDR3 nucleotides read TGTGCCAGCAGCTTAGGAGGCAGGGTGGGGAACGAGCAGTACTTC. This encodes CASSLGGRVGNEQYF.

The V call is TRBV7-2, the J call TRBJ2-6; the D call may be TRBD1 or TRBD2 (5 bases each). Germline CDR1 reads SGHTA; CDR2 reads FQGNSA. The V end was cut by 5 bases, the J end by 0 bases, with 14 bases between. The length of the CDR3 is 17 residues. The CDR3 DNA follows: TGTGCCAGCAGCCGTACAGGAACTAGCTCTGGGGCCAACGTCCTGACTTTC. It is translated as CASSRTGTSSGANVLTF.

The genes are TRBV5-4 and TRBJ2-7; weak D call: TRBD1 (5 bases). Trimming left V 1 base short and J 3 bases short, with 14 bases between. This CDR3 has 15 residues. Germline-derived CDR1 and CDR2 are SGHNT and YYREEE (reference sequence). The CDR3 region is CASSLNGQGIYEQYF. The CDR3 bases are TGTGCCAGCAGCTTGAATGGCCAGGGAATCTACGAGCAGTACTTC.

This chain uses TRBV5-1 with TRBJ2-5; D may match TRBD1 or TRBD2 (7 bases each). The germline V and J ends were trimmed by 0 bases and 5 bases, with 20 bases remaining between them. In germline, CDR1 is SGHRS, CDR2 YFSETQ. The CDR3 is made up of 17 amino acids. CDR3: CASSLGRWEGAVETQYF. In DNA, the CDR3 is TGCGCCAGCAGCTTGGGGCGCTGGGAGGGGGCCGTTGAGACCCAGTACTTC.

V is TRBV10-3 and J is TRBJ2-1, with 7 bases identical to TRBD1. CDR3 size: 13 residues. The germline V gene encodes CDR1 ENHRY and CDR2 SYGVKD. V shed 7 bases and J 8 bases; nucleotides not matched to a gene: 8. CDR3 nucleotides: TGTGCCATCAACCCCGGACAGGATGATGAGCAGTTCTTC. It is translated as CAINPGQDDEQFF.

The rearrangement links TRBV4-1 to TRBJ1-1; D gene uncertain. Germline V gene data show CDR1 as MGHRA and CDR2 as YSYEKL. CDR3 length: 16 residues. V was trimmed by 2 bases and J by 2 bases, leaving 15 bases between them. The CDR3 reads CASSQLVLLSNTEAFF. In DNA, the CDR3 is TGCGCCAGCAGCCAATTAGTGCTCCTCTCCAACACTGAAGCTTTCTTT.

V gene TRBV15 combines with J gene TRBJ1-6; D not resolved. The germline CDR1 and CDR2 sequences are LNHNV and YYDKDF (reference sequence). The CDR3 is 15 residues long. Trimming took 0 bases from V and 13 from J, leaving 16 bases between them. The CDR3 sequence: CATSREVEFQSPLHF. The DNA for the CDR3 is TGTGCCACCAGCAGAGAGGTGGAATTTCAGTCCCCCCTCCACTTT.

This chain joins TRBV29-1 and TRBJ1-1; D remains unclear. CDR1 and CDR2 (germline): SQVTM, ANQGSEA. The length of the CDR3 is 11 residues. Deletions cut 7 bases from V and 1 base from J, with 7 bases between. This CDR3 reads CSATRNTEAFF. The CDR3 nucleotides read TGCAGCGCTACACGGAACACTGAAGCTTTCTTT. Full variable domain (outside the CDR3, taken from reference TRBV29-1 and TRBJ1-1): SAVISQKPSRDICQRGTSLTIQCQVDSQVTMMFWYRQQPGQSLTLIATANQGSEATYESGFVIDKFPISRPNLTFSTLTVSNMSPEDSSIYLCSATRNTEAFFGQGTRLTVV.

The V and J genes are TRBV19 and TRBJ2-4; 8 positions match TRBD1. Germline assignment: CDR1 LNHDA and CDR2 SQIVND (reference sequence). Trimming cost V 8 bases and J 3 bases; bases outside gene matches: 6. This CDR3 has 14 amino acids. Here the CDR3 DNA reads TGTGCCAGTGCCGCACAGGGGGGCAAAAACATTCAGTACTTC. Its protein is CASAAQGGKNIQYF.

The chain has TRBV25-1 and TRBJ1-3; weak D call: TRBD1 (5 bases). This CDR3 spans 14 amino acids. V was shortened by 3 bases and J by 11 bases, with 17 bases between the two germline ends. Germline lookup yields CDR1 MGHDK and CDR2 SYGVNS. CDR3 in amino acids: CASSDSGGLRAIYF. CDR3 nucleotide sequence: TGTGCCAGCAGTGATTCCGGGGGACTCAGAGCCATATATTTT.

The chain carries TRBV7-2 and TRBJ2-1, with 7 positions matching TRBD2. The V and J ends lost 5 bases and 3 bases, in that order; junction bases with no gene match: 7. Germline lookup yields CDR1 SGHTA and CDR2 FQGNSA. This CDR3 is 15 amino acids long. This CDR3 reads CASSPRGGNYNEQFF. CDR3 coding DNA: TGTGCCAGCAGCCCGCGCGGGGGAAACTACAATGAGCAGTTCTTC.

Comment on this clone: The sample contains more than one DNA sequence encoding this CDR3. The chain is built from TRBV10-3 and TRBJ2-7; D gene ambiguous. Germline CDR1 and CDR2: ENHRY and SYGVKD. Trimming removed 3 bases at V and 4 bases at J, with 7 bases between. The CDR3 sequence is 12 residues long. CDR3 bases: TGTGCCATCAGTGAATCAGTTTACGAGCAGTACTTC. This translates into CAISESVYEQYF.

The rearrangement links TRBV7-2 to TRBJ2-5, with TRBD2 matching over 8 bases. The CDR3 has 14 amino acids. Germline CDR1 and CDR2: SGHTA and FQGNSA. J was trimmed by 2 bases and V by 4 bases; bases with no gene match: 3. For the CDR3, the DNA is TGTGCCAGCAGCTCAACGGGGGGGCAAGAGACCCAGTACTTC. Its translation is CASSSTGGQETQYF.

The chain uses TRBV2 and TRBJ2-2; TRBD2 agrees at 14 bases. Germline lookup yields CDR1 SNHLY and CDR2 FYNNEI. This CDR3 spans 16 amino acids. Trimming at V came to 8 bases and at J to 1 base, leaving 3 bases not matched to a gene. CDR3 loop: CASGLAGGRNTGELFF. The CDR3 region has the DNA TGTGCCAGCGGACTAGCGGGAGGCCGGAACACCGGGGAGCTGTTTTTT.

The chain links TRBV15 to TRBJ2-5; 8 bases match TRBD1. Germline assignment: CDR1 LNHNV and CDR2 YYDKDF (reference sequence). This CDR3 has 14 amino acids. V shed 5 bases and J 4 bases; nucleotides not matched to a gene: 6. CDR3 bases: TGTGCCACCAGCTTTCAGGGGGCATTAGAGACCCAGTACTTC. It translates to CATSFQGALETQYF.

This chain connects TRBV9 to TRBJ2-7, with 7 bases identical to TRBD2. Trimming at V came to 0 bases and at J to 6 bases, leaving 9 bases not matched to a gene. This CDR3 is built from 15 residues. The germline V gene encodes CDR1 SGDLS and CDR2 YYNGEE. The CDR3 reads CASSVDPAGVSEQYF. The CDR3 coding sequence is TGTGCCAGCAGCGTAGATCCGGCGGGAGTAAGCGAGCAGTACTTC.

For this clone: Mismatch with germline at one junction end may stem from a read error. The V gene is TRBV7-7, the J gene TRBJ2-5; 7 bases are a match to TRBD2. Germline V gene lookup returns CDR1 SSHAT and CDR2 FNYEAQ (reference sequence). There are 18 residues in the CDR3. CDR3 coding DNA: TGTGCTAGCAGCTTAATCGGTGGGGCAGGGAGGGCCCGAGAGACCCAGTACTTC. This codes for CASSLIGGAGRARETQYF.

The gene calls are TRBV18 and TRBJ2-5, with 8 bases identical to TRBD2. The germline V gene has CDR1 KGHSH and CDR2 LQKENI. Trimming cost V 3 bases and J 9 bases; bases outside gene matches: 12. This CDR3 region has 15 residues. The CDR3, as DNA: TGTGCCAGCTCACCGGACGGGGGGCGAGCGGGGGCCCAGTACTTC. This translates into CASSPDGGRAGAQYF. Full variable domain (rest looked up from reference TRBV18 and TRBJ2-5): NAGVMQNPRHLVRRRGQEARLRCSPMKGHSHVYWYRQLPEEGLKFMVYLQKENIIDESGMPKERFSAEFPKEGPSILRIQQVVRGDSAAYFCASSPDGGRAGAQYFGPGTRLLVL.

This chain uses TRBV7-2 with TRBJ1-3; tentatively, D is TRBD1 (6 bases). Germline CDR1 reads SGHTA; CDR2 reads FQGNSA. The length of the CDR3 is 15 residues. Trimming left V 1 base short and J 2 bases short, with 9 bases between. The CDR3 reads CASSLGTDAGNTIYF. The CDR3 DNA follows: TGTGCCAGCAGCTTAGGGACAGATGCTGGAAACACCATATATTTT. Full variable domain (missing parts from reference TRBV7-2 and TRBJ1-3): GAGVSQSPSNKVTEKGKDVELRCDPISGHTALYWYRQSLGQGLEFLIYFQGNSAPDKSGLPSDRFSAERTGGSVSTLTIQRTQQEDSAVYLCASSLGTDAGNTIYFGEGSWLTVV.

The V call is TRBV5-1, the J call TRBJ2-2; 11 bases match TRBD2. The V and J ends lost 3 bases and 7 bases, in that order; junction bases with no gene match: 5. Germline V gene sequence: CDR1 SGHRS, CDR2 YFSETQ. This CDR3 comprises 15 residues. The CDR3 region has the DNA TGCGCCAGCAGCTCTTCCGGGACTAGCGGCGGGGAGCTGTTTTTT. It yields the protein CASSSSGTSGGELFF.

The chain recombines TRBV2 with TRBJ1-5, with D hard to call. V gave up 6 bases and J gave up 9 bases, with 12 bases separating them. Looked up from germline, CDR1 is SNHLY and CDR2 is FYNNEI. The CDR3 is 12 amino acids. The CDR3 DNA reads as TGTGCCAGCAGCCAAGCCGCGGTGCCCCAGCATTTT. This encodes CASSQAAVPQHF.

V is TRBV6-4 and J is TRBJ2-2; D unresolved. V was shortened by 0 bases and J by 6 bases, with 5 bases between the two germline ends. Germline-derived CDR1 and CDR2 are MRHNA and SNTAGT. The CDR3 extends over 13 amino acids. CDR3 bases: TGTGCCAGCAGTGACTCCAGGTCCGGGGAGCTGTTTTTT. Protein sequence: CASSDSRSGELFF.